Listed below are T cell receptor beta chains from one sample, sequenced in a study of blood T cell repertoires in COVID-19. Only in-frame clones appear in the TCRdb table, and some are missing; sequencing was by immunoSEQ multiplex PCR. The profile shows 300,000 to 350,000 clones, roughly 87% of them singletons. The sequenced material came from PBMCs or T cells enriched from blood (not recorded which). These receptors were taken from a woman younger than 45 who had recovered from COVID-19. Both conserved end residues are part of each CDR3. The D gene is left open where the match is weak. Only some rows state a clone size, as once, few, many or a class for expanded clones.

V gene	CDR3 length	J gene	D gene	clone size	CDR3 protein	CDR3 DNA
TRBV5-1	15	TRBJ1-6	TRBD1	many	CASNQGTGGNSPLHF	TGCGCCAGCAACCAAGGGACAGGGGGAAATTCACCCCTCCACTTT
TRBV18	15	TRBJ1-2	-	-	CASSPVQETLYGYTF	TGTGCCAGCTCACCAGTCCAGGAAACCCTCTATGGCTACACCTTC
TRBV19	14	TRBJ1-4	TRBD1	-	CASNEGARNEKLFF	TGTGCCAGTAATGAGGGGGCCCGTAATGAAAAACTGTTTTTT
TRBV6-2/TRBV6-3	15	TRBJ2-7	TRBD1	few	CASSYPGTGIYEQYF	TGTGCCAGCAGTTACCCCGGGACAGGAATCTACGAGCAGTACTTC
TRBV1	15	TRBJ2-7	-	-	CTSSQELAGGNEQYF	TGCACCAGCAGCCAAGAACTAGCGGGGGGGAATGAGCAGTACTTC
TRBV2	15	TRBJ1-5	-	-	CASSGLQGFNQPQHF	TGTGCCAGCAGTGGGTTACAGGGATTCAATCAGCCCCAGCATTTT
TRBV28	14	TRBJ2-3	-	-	CASTRGVGTDTQYF	TGTGCCAGCACCCGGGGTGTGGGCACAGATACGCAGTATTTT
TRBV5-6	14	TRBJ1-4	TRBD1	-	CASSTGTGREKLFF	TGTGCCAGCAGCACCGGGACAGGGCGTGAAAAACTGTTTTTT
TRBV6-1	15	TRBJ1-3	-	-	CASSELDFSGNTIYF	TGTGCCAGCAGTGAATTGGACTTCTCTGGAAACACCATATATTTT
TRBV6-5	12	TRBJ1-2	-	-	CASSYSGGGYTF	TGTGCCAGCAGTTACTCGGGAGGAGGCTACACCTTC
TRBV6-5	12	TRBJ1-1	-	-	CASGIIQGRAFF	TGTGCCAGCGGAATTATTCAGGGCCGGGCTTTCTTT
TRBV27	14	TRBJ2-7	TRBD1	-	CASSFWDRAGEQYF	TGTGCCAGCAGTTTCTGGGACAGGGCGGGCGAGCAGTACTTC
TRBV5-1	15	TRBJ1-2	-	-	CASSSPPTEGYGYTF	TGCGCCAGCAGCTCCCCACCCACAGAAGGCTATGGCTACACCTTC
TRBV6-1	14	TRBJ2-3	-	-	CASSEPGISDTQYF	TGTGCCAGCAGTGAACCGGGAATTTCAGATACGCAGTATTTT
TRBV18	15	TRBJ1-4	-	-	CASSPKTGPNEKLFF	TGTGCCAGCTCACCTAAGACAGGTCCTAATGAAAAACTGTTTTTT
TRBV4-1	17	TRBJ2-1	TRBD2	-	CASSQDHGGATNNEQFF	TGCGCCAGCAGCCAAGATCACGGGGGGGCGACAAACAATGAGCAGTTCTTC
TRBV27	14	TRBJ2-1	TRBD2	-	CASRGLAGGEEQFF	TGTGCCAGCAGGGGACTAGCGGGGGGTGAGGAGCAGTTCTTC
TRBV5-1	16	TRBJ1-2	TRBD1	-	CASSKDRGVGGYGYTF	TGCGCCAGCAGCAAGGACAGGGGAGTGGGTGGCTATGGCTACACCTTC
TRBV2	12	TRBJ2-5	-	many	CASGGLRETQYF	TGTGCCAGCGGGGGACTTCGGGAGACCCAGTACTTC
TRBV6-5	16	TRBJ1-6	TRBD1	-	CASSYYGDRVLSPLHF	TGTGCCAGCAGTTATTACGGGGACAGGGTCCTCTCACCCCTCCACTTT
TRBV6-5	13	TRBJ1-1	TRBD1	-	CASRDRRNTEAFF	TGTGCCAGCAGGGACAGGCGGAACACTGAAGCTTTCTTT
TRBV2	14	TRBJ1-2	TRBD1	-	CASSETGQEYGYTF	TGTGCCAGCAGTGAGACGGGACAGGAGTACGGCTACACCTTC
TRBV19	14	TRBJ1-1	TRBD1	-	CASSKLQGGTEAFF	TGTGCCAGTTCCAAGCTCCAGGGGGGCACTGAAGCTTTCTTT
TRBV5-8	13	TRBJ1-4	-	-	CASSPSGREKLFF	TGTGCCAGCAGCCCTTCGGGGAGGGAAAAACTGTTTTTT
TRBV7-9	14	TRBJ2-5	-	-	CASSSRQVQETQYF	TGTGCCAGCAGCAGCAGACAGGTCCAAGAGACCCAGTACTTC
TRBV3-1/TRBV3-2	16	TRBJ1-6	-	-	CASSQDPYGRPSPLHF	TGTGCCAGCAGCCAAGATCCGTACGGCAGGCCTTCACCCCTCCACTTT
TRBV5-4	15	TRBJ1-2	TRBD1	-	CASSLDGQDKNGYTF	TGTGCCAGCAGCTTGGACGGACAGGATAAGAATGGCTACACCTTC
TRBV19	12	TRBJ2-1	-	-	CASSEAYNEQFF	TGTGCCAGTAGTGAAGCTTACAATGAGCAGTTCTTC
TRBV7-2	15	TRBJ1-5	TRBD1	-	CASSTRQGARQPQHF	TGTGCCAGCAGCACCAGACAGGGGGCGAGACAGCCCCAGCATTTT
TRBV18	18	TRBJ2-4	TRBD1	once	CASSPLRTGGIRGDIQYF	TGTGCCAGCTCACCACTGAGGACAGGGGGAATTCGCGGGGACATTCAGTACTTC
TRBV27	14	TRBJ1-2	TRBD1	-	CASSPGAGGRGYTF	TGTGCCAGCAGTCCGGGAGCAGGGGGCCGGGGCTACACCTTC
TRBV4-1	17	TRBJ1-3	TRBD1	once	CASSRAHGTGEPNTIYF	TGCGCCAGCAGCCGAGCCCATGGAACAGGGGAACCTAACACCATATATTTT
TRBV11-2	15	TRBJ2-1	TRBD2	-	CASSPTSGGANEQFF	TGTGCCAGCAGCCCCACTAGCGGGGGGGCCAACGAGCAGTTCTTC
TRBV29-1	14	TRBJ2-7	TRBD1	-	CSTRGQGSSYEQYF	TGCAGCACCCGAGGACAGGGGAGCTCCTACGAGCAGTACTTC
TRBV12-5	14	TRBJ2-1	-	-	CASGNGGPYNEQFF	TGTGCTAGTGGGAACGGGGGGCCTTACAATGAGCAGTTCTTC
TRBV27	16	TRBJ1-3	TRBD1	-	CASRGPDRGSGNTIYF	TGTGCCAGCAGGGGACCGGACAGGGGCAGTGGAAACACCATATATTTT
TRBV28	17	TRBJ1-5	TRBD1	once	CASSLGQDFNSNQPQHF	TGTGCCAGCAGCCTGGGACAGGACTTTAATAGCAATCAGCCCCAGCATTTT
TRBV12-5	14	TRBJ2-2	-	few	CASGLVLSEGELFF	TGTGCTAGTGGTTTGGTTTTATCGGAGGGGGAGCTGTTTTTT
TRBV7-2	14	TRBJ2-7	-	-	CASSERAALYEQYF	TGTGCCAGCAGCGAACGCGCAGCGCTCTACGAGCAGTACTTC
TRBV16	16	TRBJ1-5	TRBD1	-	CASSLSTGRSNQPQHF	TGTGCCAGCAGCCTCTCGACAGGGAGGAGCAATCAGCCCCAGCATTTT
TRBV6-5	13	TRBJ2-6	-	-	CAVHSSGANVLTF	TGTGCCGTACACAGCTCTGGGGCCAACGTCCTGACTTTC
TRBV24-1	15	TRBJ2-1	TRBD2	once	CATSDSRGGPNEQFF	TGTGCCACCAGTGACTCGCGGGGGGGCCCCAATGAGCAGTTCTTC
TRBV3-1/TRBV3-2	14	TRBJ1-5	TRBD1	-	CASSQAQGNQPQHF	TGTGCCAGCAGCCAAGCACAGGGGAATCAGCCCCAGCATTTT
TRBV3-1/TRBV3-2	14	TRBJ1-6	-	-	CASSQIAGRSPLHF	TGTGCCAGCAGCCAAATAGCAGGGCGTTCACCCCTCCACTTT
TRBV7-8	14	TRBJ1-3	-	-	CASSLTDSGNTIYF	TGTGCCAGCAGCCTTACAGACTCTGGAAACACCATATATTTT
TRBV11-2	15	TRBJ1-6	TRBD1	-	CASSSSAGQASPLHF	TGTGCCAGCAGCTCCTCCGCGGGACAGGCGTCACCCCTCCACTTT
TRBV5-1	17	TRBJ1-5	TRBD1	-	CASSRRDRWGPSQPQHF	TGCGCCAGCAGCCGAAGGGACAGGTGGGGCCCCAGTCAGCCCCAGCATTTT
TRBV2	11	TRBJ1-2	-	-	CASSGVPGYTF	TGTGCCAGCAGCGGGGTCCCTGGCTACACCTTC
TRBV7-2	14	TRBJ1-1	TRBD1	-	CASSLTGEYTEAFF	TGTGCCAGCAGCTTGACAGGGGAGTACACTGAAGCTTTCTTT
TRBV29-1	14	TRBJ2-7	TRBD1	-	CSVEDPGQGYEQYF	TGCAGCGTTGAAGATCCCGGACAGGGGTACGAGCAGTACTTC
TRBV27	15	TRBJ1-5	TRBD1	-	CASGLGTGANQPQHF	TGTGCCAGCGGCCTCGGGACAGGGGCAAATCAGCCCCAGCATTTT
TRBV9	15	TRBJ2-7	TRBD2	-	CASSVGGTSSYEQYF	TGTGCCAGCAGCGTAGGAGGGACTAGTTCCTACGAGCAGTACTTC
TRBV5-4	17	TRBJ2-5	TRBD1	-	CASSSSLTGGMGETQYF	TGTGCCAGCAGCTCCTCTTTGACAGGGGGCATGGGAGAGACCCAGTACTTC
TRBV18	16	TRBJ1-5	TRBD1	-	CASSPGQPGSNQPQHF	TGTGCCAGCTCACCGGGACAGCCGGGGAGCAATCAGCCCCAGCATTTT
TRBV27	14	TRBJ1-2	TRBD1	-	CASTSGGADYGYTF	TGTGCCAGCACGTCAGGGGGCGCGGACTATGGCTACACCTTC